What follows are 15 T cell receptor beta chains derived from one specimen sequenced in a study of chemoradiotherapy in HPV16-positive cancers. TCRdb's table, derived via immunoSEQ multiplex PCR, lists solely in-frame clones and lacks some. In the table there are several thousand clones, roughly three quarters of which are singletons. Here the sequenced sample was tumor tissue, taken from a patient who underwent chemoradiotherapy. The receptors stem from a human donor with HPV-associated anogenital cancer.

The chain has TRBV5-5 and TRBJ1-4; D possibly corresponds to TRBD1 (6 bases). V was shortened by 2 bases and J by 7 bases, with 12 bases between the two germline ends. Germline V gives CDR1 SGHKS, CDR2 YYEKEE (reference sequence). The CDR3 loop spans 14 amino acids. The CDR3 coding sequence is TGTGCCAGCAGCTTACAGGGTCTGAGTGAAAAACTGTTTTTT. This translates into CASSLQGLSEKLFF.

A single count supports this clone. This rearrangement joins TRBV7-6 to TRBJ1-1, with D unclear. V dropped 5 bases and J dropped 1 base, with 8 bases sitting between them. This CDR3 comprises 13 residues. The V gene's germline CDR1 is SGHVS and CDR2 FNYEAQ. The CDR3, as DNA: TGTGCCAGCAGCATAGGACGGAACACTGAAGCTTTCTTT. Protein: CASSIGRNTEAFF.

The V gene is TRBV2, the J gene TRBJ1-6; D call uncertain. The V end lost 2 bases, the J end lost 5 bases, and 10 bases lay between the germline ends. The germline V gene encodes CDR1 SNHLY and CDR2 FYNNEI. The CDR3 contains 15 residues. CDR3 protein: CASSERRTNNSPLHF. CDR3 nucleotides: TGTGCCAGCAGTGAACGGCGGACTAATAATTCACCCCTCCACTTT.

This clone was detected only a few times. J is TRBJ2-1 and V is TRBV5-1; D may be TRBD1 or TRBD2 (6 bases each). The CDR3 extends over 15 amino acids. Germline V gene data show CDR1 as SGHRS and CDR2 as YFSETQ. Trimming removed 1 base at V and 7 bases at J, with 15 bases between. The CDR3 loop reads CASSLLRGDKNEQFF. As DNA, the CDR3 is TGCGCCAGCAGCTTGTTAAGGGGGGACAAGAATGAGCAGTTCTTC.

CDR3 sequence reads: CASSTGTSGRGTEQFF. In DNA form, the CDR3 reads TGCGCCAGCAGCACCGGGACTAGCGGGAGGGGTACTGAGCAGTTCTTC. J is TRBJ2-1 and V is TRBV5-1; 16 bases agree with TRBD2. The CDR3 is 16 amino acids. With V trimmed by 4 bases and J by 9 bases, 7 bases remained unmatched. Germline CDR1 is SGHRS and CDR2 is YFSETQ.

The chain has TRBV5-1 and TRBJ2-7; no reliable D call. The length of the CDR3 is 13 residues. The V gene's germline CDR1 is SGHRS and CDR2 YFSETQ. Trimming cost V 5 bases and J 3 bases, with 12 bases left between them. The CDR3 sequence: CASSALVGYEQYF. In DNA, the CDR3 is TGCGCCAGCAGTGCCCTAGTAGGCTACGAGCAGTACTTC. Together with reference TRBV5-1 and TRBJ2-7, the CDR3 gives the full variable domain: KAGVTQTPRYLIKTRGQQVTLSCSPISGHRSVSWYQQTPGQGLQFLFEYFSETQRNKGNFPGRFSGRQFSNSRSEMNVSTLELGDSALYLCASSALVGYEQYFGPGTRLTVT.

The chain links TRBV5-6 to TRBJ1-5; possible D gene TRBD1, 5 bases. Germline V CDR1 and CDR2: SGHDT, YYEEEE. CDR3 length: 16 residues. Deletions cut 3 bases from V and 6 bases from J, with 19 bases between. This CDR3 reads CASSSALGRRGQPQHF. DNA of the CDR3: TGTGCCAGCAGCTCTGCATTGGGCAGGAGGGGTCAGCCCCAGCATTTT.

CDR3 in amino acids: CASSPFWGQGEETQYF. The CDR3 bases are TGTGCCAGCAGCCCTTTTTGGGGGCAGGGAGAAGAGACCCAGTACTTC. This chain connects TRBV7-9 to TRBJ2-5, with D tentatively TRBD1 (6 bases). Germline CDR1 SEHNR, CDR2 FQNEAQ (reference sequence). This CDR3 contains 16 residues. V lost 5 bases and J 3 bases, leaving 19 bases between the germline ends.

The V gene is TRBV13, the J gene TRBJ1-6; no clear D. The CDR3 covers 17 residues. Germline assignment: CDR1 PRHDT and CDR2 FYEKMQ (reference sequence). Trimming removed 6 bases from V and 13 bases from J, with 28 bases in between. DNA of the CDR3: TGTGCCAGCAGTCCAACGAACATGGGGAAATTATTTTCGCCCCTCCACTTT. Its protein is CASSPTNMGKLFSPLHF.

The V gene is TRBV7-3, the J gene TRBJ2-1; D not certain. Trimming removed 1 base at V and 10 bases at J, with 11 bases between. There are 13 residues in the CDR3. Germline CDR1 reads SGHTA; CDR2 reads FQGTGA. CDR3 protein: CASSLSGVPEQFF. CDR3 DNA: TGTGCCAGCAGCTTAAGCGGAGTTCCCGAGCAGTTCTTC.

This clone has only a few counts. The V call is TRBV19, the J call TRBJ1-5; tentatively, D is TRBD1 (6 bases). Germline lookup yields CDR1 LNHDA and CDR2 SQIVND (reference sequence). This CDR3 region has 14 residues. Trimming removed 7 bases from V and 3 bases from J, with 13 bases in between. The CDR3 spells CASTQGTINQPQHF. CDR3 nucleotide sequence: TGTGCCAGTACTCAGGGGACCATCAATCAGCCCCAGCATTTT.

The chain is built from TRBV7-2 and TRBJ2-3; D is possibly TRBD1 or TRBD2 (5 bases each). The length of the CDR3 is 13 residues. CDR1 is SGHTA and CDR2 is FQGNSA in the germline V gene. V dropped 4 bases and J dropped 0 bases, with 5 bases sitting between them. The CDR3 coding sequence is TGTGCCAGCAGCTGGGACAGCACAGATACGCAGTATTTT. Amino acids: CASSWDSTDTQYF.

This clone was observed a handful of times. The rearrangement links TRBV19 to TRBJ1-1, with TRBD1 as a possible D gene (5 bases). V lost 0 bases, J lost 6 bases, and 11 bases lay in between. The CDR3 has 14 residues. Germline CDR1 and CDR2: LNHDA and SQIVND (reference sequence). CDR3 sequence reads: CASSIDLVTAEAFF. In nucleotides, the CDR3 is TGTGCCAGTAGTATAGATTTGGTGACAGCTGAAGCTTTCTTT.

This chain uses TRBV4-2 with TRBJ2-7; TRBD2 might be the D (6 bases). Looked up from germline, CDR1 is LGHNA and CDR2 is YNFKEQ. The CDR3 is made up of 13 amino acids. The germline V and J ends were trimmed by 0 bases and 9 bases, with 12 bases remaining between them. The CDR3 protein is CASSQDGGSGQYF. CDR3 in DNA: TGTGCCAGCAGCCAAGATGGAGGGTCTGGGCAGTACTTC.

The genes are TRBV27 and TRBJ2-1, with D possibly being TRBD2 (6 bases). V shed 3 bases and J shed 8 bases, with 8 bases lying between them. The CDR3 has 12 amino acids. From germline, CDR1 is MNHEY and CDR2 SMNVEV (reference sequence). CDR3: CASSLGGHEQFF. The CDR3 nucleotides read TGTGCCAGCAGTTTGGGGGGACATGAGCAGTTCTTC.